This T cell receptor (beta chain) came from a study of OX40 agonist ivuxolimab in advanced cancers. In the study overall: Dose-escalation subjects each had hepatocellular carcinoma, melanoma, renal cell or head and neck cancer. Broader study findings: On average, CD8+ T cells showed a greater number of expanded clones than CD4+.

Notes on this clone: Its antigen remains unknown.

Sequenced by immunoSEQ multiplex PCR; TCRdb stores in-frame clones only, minus some. The data contain under 65,000 clones, approximately 89% of them seen just once; the ten biggest clones take up around 0.4%. Germline loops: CDR1 MNHEY, CDR2 SVGAGI. The CDR3 contains 14 residues. V was clipped by 4 bases and J by 2 bases, with 10 bases between them. The source of this sequence is an adult with an advanced solid tumor such as melanoma, head and neck, liver or kidney cancer. The V call is TRBV6-5, the J call TRBJ2-3; possibly TRBD1 for D (6 bases). This specimen was CD4+ or CD8+ T cells sorted from blood, taken in a trial of the OX40 agonist ivuxolimab. CDR3 sequence: CASSSGAHTDTQYF. CDR3 DNA sequence: TGTGCCAGCAGTTCAGGGGCCCACACAGATACGCAGTATTTT.